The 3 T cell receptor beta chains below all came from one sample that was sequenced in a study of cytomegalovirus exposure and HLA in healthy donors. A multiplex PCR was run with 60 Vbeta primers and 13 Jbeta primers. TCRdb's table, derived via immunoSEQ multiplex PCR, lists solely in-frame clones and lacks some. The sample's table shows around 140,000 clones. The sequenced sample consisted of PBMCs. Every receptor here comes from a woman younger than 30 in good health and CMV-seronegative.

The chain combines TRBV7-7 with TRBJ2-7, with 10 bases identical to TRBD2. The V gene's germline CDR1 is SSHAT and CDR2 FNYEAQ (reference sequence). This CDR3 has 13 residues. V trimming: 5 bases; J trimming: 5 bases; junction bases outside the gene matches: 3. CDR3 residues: CASSVLAGDEQYF. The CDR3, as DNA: TGTGCCAGCAGCGTCCTAGCGGGAGACGAGCAGTACTTC.

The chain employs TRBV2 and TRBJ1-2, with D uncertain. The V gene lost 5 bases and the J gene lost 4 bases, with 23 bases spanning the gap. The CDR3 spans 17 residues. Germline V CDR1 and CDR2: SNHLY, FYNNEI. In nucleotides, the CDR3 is TGTGCCAGCAGTTCCCTGACGCGGAGCCCGGCACCCTATGGCTACACCTTC. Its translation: CASSSLTRSPAPYGYTF.

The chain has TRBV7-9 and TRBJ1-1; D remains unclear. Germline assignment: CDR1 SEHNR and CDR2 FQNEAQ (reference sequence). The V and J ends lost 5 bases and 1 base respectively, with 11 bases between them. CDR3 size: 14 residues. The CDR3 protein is CASSAGAGNTEAFF. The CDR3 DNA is TGTGCCAGCAGCGCCGGTGCAGGGAACACTGAAGCTTTCTTT.